This record looks at one T cell receptor (beta chain) sequence and its context. Germline CDR1 is SGDLS and CDR2 is YYNGEE. The CDR3 consists of 15 residues. Germline trimming cut 5 bases from V and 3 bases from J; bases unmatched to any gene: 8. Data came from immunoSEQ multiplex PCR; TCRdb stores just in-frame clones and leaves some out. Of approximately 250,000 clones detected, less than 90% appear once; the ten largest clones hold approximately 2%. The data were obtained in a study of blood T cell repertoires in COVID-19. Study overall: There were acute and convalescent COVID-19 samples, and they came from the United States, Italy and Spain.

V and J are TRBV9 and TRBJ1-2, with 9 nucleotides matching TRBD1. This receptor was taken from a man in his thirties or forties with active or convalescent COVID-19. Specimen: peripheral blood. The CDR3 DNA reads TGTGCCAGCAGGGGTCCCGGGACAGGGTACTATGGCTACACCTTC. Amino acids: CASRGPGTGYYGYTF.